The 19 T cell receptor beta chains listed next were all sequenced from one sample in a study of OX40 agonist ivuxolimab in advanced cancers. The method was the immunoSEQ multiplex PCR assay. TCRdb holds this immuneACCESS table with in-frame rearrangements only. Some clones are missing; in checked studies, unresolved V genes explain under half, and the rest has no known cause. The sample table shows some 130,000 clones, and about 92% are seen once. The ten largest clones capture approximately 0.93% of the sample. The sample consisted of CD4+ or CD8+ T cells sorted from blood, taken in a trial of the OX40 agonist ivuxolimab. These receptors were taken from an adult with an advanced solid tumor such as melanoma, head and neck, liver or kidney cancer.

V and J are TRBV5-4 and TRBJ2-2; 10 bases are a match to TRBD1. This CDR3 is built from 15 residues. V lost 4 bases to trimming and J lost 5 bases; unmatched junction nucleotides: 5. Germline lookup yields CDR1 SGHNT and CDR2 YYREEE (reference sequence). This CDR3 reads CASSMGQGFTGELFF. The CDR3 DNA reads as TGTGCCAGCAGCATGGGACAGGGGTTTACCGGGGAGCTGTTTTTT. Filled out from reference TRBV5-4 and TRBJ2-2, the complete variable domain reads ETGVTQSPTHLIKTRGQQVTLRCSSQSGHNTVSWYQQALGQGPQFIFQYYREEENGRGNFPPRFSGLQFPNYSSELNVNALELDDSALYLCASSMGQGFTGELFFGEGSRLTVL.

The genes are TRBV7-2 and TRBJ2-3; D remains unclear. The germline V gene encodes CDR1 SGHTA and CDR2 FQGNSA. CDR3 size: 12 residues. Trimming took 5 bases from V and 10 from J, leaving 13 bases between them. The CDR3 region has the DNA TGTGCCAGCAGCCCCCCAGGACGACCGCAGTATTTT. Protein product: CASSPPGRPQYF.

CDR3 DNA: TGCGCCAGCAGCCAAGGGAGGCCGGGACAGGGCACCTACGAGCAGTACTTC. Translating gives CASSQGRPGQGTYEQYF. This rearrangement joins TRBV4-1 to TRBJ2-7; 9 nucleotides match TRBD1. Trimming took 1 base from V and 2 from J; bases not matched to a gene: 9. There are 17 residues in the CDR3. Germline V gives CDR1 MGHRA, CDR2 YSYEKL.

The chain couples TRBV11-3 to TRBJ2-5; 15 nucleotides match TRBD2. The CDR3 is made up of 16 amino acids. CDR1 and CDR2 from the germline V gene are SGHNT and YENEEA. V dropped 6 bases and J dropped 7; count of bases not matched to a gene: 9. The CDR3 region is CASSPGTSGGTRTQYF. The CDR3 DNA reads as TGTGCCAGCAGTCCCGGGACTAGCGGGGGGACAAGGACCCAGTACTTC. The full variable domain, with the rest looked up from reference TRBV11-3 and TRBJ2-5, is EAGVVQSPRYKIIEKKQPVAFWCNPISGHNTLYWYLQNLGQGPELLIRYENEEAVDDSQLPKDRFSAERLKGVDSTLKIQPAELGDSAVYLCASSPGTSGGTRTQYFGPGTRLLVL.

In the case of this clone: Other DNA sequences within the sample encode an identical CDR3. This chain uses TRBV28 with TRBJ1-5, with no clear D. The CDR3 has 16 amino acids. The germline gives CDR1 MDHEN, CDR2 SYDVKM. V lost 2 bases and J 4 bases, leaving 15 bases between the germline ends. The CDR3 region is CASSLARLNSNQPQHF. Here the CDR3 DNA reads TGTGCCAGCAGTTTAGCCAGGCTGAATAGTAATCAGCCCCAGCATTTT.

This chain connects TRBV7-8 to TRBJ1-2; 7 nucleotides align to TRBD1. V lost 5 bases, J lost 5 bases, and 11 bases stayed unmatched. Germline loops: CDR1 SGHVS, CDR2 FQNEAQ. The CDR3 has 15 amino acids. The CDR3 protein is CASSHKGQSVYGYTF. The CDR3 nucleotides read TGTGCCAGCAGCCATAAGGGACAGTCGGTATATGGCTACACCTTC.

The rearrangement joins TRBV7-2 to TRBJ2-7; 15 bases align to TRBD2. This CDR3 region has 15 residues. Germline V gene data show CDR1 as SGHTA and CDR2 as FQGNSA. V lost 6 bases to trimming and J lost 5 bases; unmatched junction nucleotides: 5. In DNA form, the CDR3 reads TGTGCCAGCAGGCCGGGACTAGCGGGGGGACACGAGCAGTACTTC. Encoded protein: CASRPGLAGGHEQYF.

The chain has TRBV29-1 and TRBJ1-1; D remains ambiguous. Germline-derived CDR1 and CDR2 are SQVTM and ANQGSEA. The CDR3 consists of 16 residues. Trimming removed 6 bases at V and 0 bases at J, with 20 bases between. This CDR3 is CSVEGKGSLMNTEAFF. DNA of the CDR3: TGCAGCGTGGAGGGTAAGGGCAGCCTCATGAACACTGAAGCTTTCTTT.

The genes are TRBV27 and TRBJ1-5; no firm D call. Germline V gene sequence: CDR1 MNHEY, CDR2 SMNVEV (reference sequence). Trimming shortened V by 10 bases and J by 0 bases, and 10 bases separated the two germline ends. The CDR3 runs to 13 residues. CDR3 sequence reads: CATRLSSNQPQHF. The CDR3 bases are TGTGCCACCCGTTTGAGTAGCAATCAGCCCCAGCATTTT.

Only one count was recorded for this clone. The genes are TRBV19 and TRBJ2-5; 13 nucleotides match TRBD2. J lost 7 bases, V lost 6 bases, and 11 bases had no gene match. The length of the CDR3 is 16 residues. The germline gives CDR1 LNHDA, CDR2 SQIVND (reference sequence). CDR3 residues: CASSDTKTSGGMTQYF. The DNA for the CDR3 is TGTGCCAGTAGCGACACCAAGACTAGCGGGGGGATGACCCAGTACTTC.

This rearrangement joins TRBV2 to TRBJ1-2; D not resolved. V dropped 4 bases and J dropped 0 bases, with 12 bases sitting between them. The CDR3 runs to 15 residues. Germline V gives CDR1 SNHLY, CDR2 FYNNEI. CDR3: CASSGLKGPNYGYTF. CDR3 DNA sequence: TGTGCCAGCAGTGGACTAAAGGGCCCTAACTATGGCTACACCTTC.

The V gene is TRBV7-3, the J gene TRBJ2-1; 14 nucleotides agree with TRBD2. The V segment lost 2 bases and the J segment 3 bases; nucleotides outside the gene matches: 18. The CDR3 spans 22 residues. From germline, CDR1 is SGHTA and CDR2 FQGTGA. The chain's CDR3 is CASSLGLAGGGDNGPHYNEQFF. The CDR3 DNA reads as TGTGCCAGCAGCTTAGGACTAGCGGGAGGAGGGGACAACGGACCCCACTACAATGAGCAGTTCTTC.

The chain uses TRBV7-2 and TRBJ2-7; no firm D call. The CDR3 extends over 14 amino acids. Trimming removed 0 bases from V and 1 base from J, with 7 bases in between. The germline CDR1 and CDR2 sequences are SGHTA and FQGNSA. Here the CDR3 reads CASSLALWSYEQYF. The CDR3 nucleotides read TGTGCCAGCAGCTTAGCGCTCTGGTCCTACGAGCAGTACTTC. The full variable domain, its missing parts supplied by reference TRBV7-2 and TRBJ2-7, is GAGVSQSPSNKVTEKGKDVELRCDPISGHTALYWYRQSLGQGLEFLIYFQGNSAPDKSGLPSDRFSAERTGGSVSTLTIQRTQQEDSAVYLCASSLALWSYEQYFGPGTRLTVT.

The V call is TRBV7-9, the J call TRBJ1-1, with unresolved D. Germline loops: CDR1 SEHNR, CDR2 FQNEAQ (reference sequence). This CDR3 spans 16 amino acids. The V end was cut by 5 bases, the J end by 1 base, with 17 bases between. CDR3 nucleotides: TGTGCCAGCAGCCCCCCGAGGAGGGATCCGAACACTGAAGCTTTCTTT. It translates to CASSPPRRDPNTEAFF.

The V gene is TRBV6-5, the J gene TRBJ2-3; D is unresolved. The germline gives CDR1 MNHEY, CDR2 SVGAGI. CDR3 length: 13 residues. Trimming took off 2 bases at V and 0 bases at J, with 3 bases between the two ends. CDR3 sequence reads: CASSYRSTDTQYF. Here the CDR3 DNA reads TGTGCCAGCAGTTACAGGAGCACAGATACGCAGTATTTT.

The chain joins TRBV4-1 to TRBJ2-7; the D gene is possibly TRBD2 (5 bases). This CDR3 has 18 amino acids. Germline CDR1 MGHRA, CDR2 YSYEKL. Trimming removed 4 bases from V and 2 bases from J, with 24 bases in between. Here the CDR3 reads CASSPGFAPGSQAYEQYF. The CDR3 bases are TGCGCCAGCAGCCCTGGCTTTGCCCCGGGATCCCAGGCCTACGAGCAGTACTTC.

The chain combines TRBV5-1 with TRBJ1-5; 9 bases fit TRBD1. The CDR3 loop spans 14 amino acids. V lost 3 bases and J lost 4; bases outside the gene matches: 2. The germline gives CDR1 SGHRS, CDR2 YFSETQ. CDR3 protein: CASSSGTGNQPQHF. CDR3 nucleotide sequence: TGCGCCAGCAGCTCCGGGACAGGGAATCAGCCCCAGCATTTT. The full variable domain, with the rest looked up from reference TRBV5-1 and TRBJ1-5, is KAGVTQTPRYLIKTRGQQVTLSCSPISGHRSVSWYQQTPGQGLQFLFEYFSETQRNKGNFPGRFSGRQFSNSRSEMNVSTLELGDSALYLCASSSGTGNQPQHFGDGTRLSIL.

The rearrangement links TRBV19 to TRBJ2-5; 9 positions match TRBD1. V dropped 8 bases and J dropped 0; count of bases not matched to a gene: 4. The CDR3 extends over 14 amino acids. Looked up from germline, CDR1 is LNHDA and CDR2 is SQIVND (reference sequence). CDR3 protein: CASADRGYQETQYF. The CDR3 region has the DNA TGTGCCAGTGCGGACAGGGGATACCAAGAGACCCAGTACTTC.

The chain has TRBV7-2 and TRBJ2-7; D is perhaps TRBD2 (7 bases). V was trimmed by 5 bases and J by 1 base, leaving 15 bases between them. The CDR3 loop spans 15 amino acids. Germline V gene sequence: CDR1 SGHTA, CDR2 FQGNSA. The CDR3 protein is CASSPIGGGSYEQYF. The CDR3 DNA follows: TGTGCCAGCAGCCCAATAGGGGGGGGGTCCTACGAGCAGTACTTC. The variable domain in full, with the rest retrieved from reference TRBV7-2 and TRBJ2-7, is GAGVSQSPSNKVTEKGKDVELRCDPISGHTALYWYRQSLGQGLEFLIYFQGNSAPDKSGLPSDRFSAERTGGSVSTLTIQRTQQEDSAVYLCASSPIGGGSYEQYFGPGTRLTVT.